The present T cell receptor beta chain was sequenced within a study of blood T cells in healthy people across ages. Study details: Every two T cells gave about one barcoded beta molecule via template switching.

This CDR3 has 14 residues. Germline loops: CDR1 LNHNV, CDR2 YYDKDF (reference sequence). The germline V and J ends were trimmed by 5 bases and 1 base, with 9 bases remaining between them. Of note for this clonotype: As yet, its antigen is unknown.

Broader study findings: Nothing was known about donor CMV status, and this possibly confounded expanded clonotype changes.

Using a J-beta primer mix together with a sample-barcoded 5' primer, a second PCR was run for roughly 6 to 11 cycles. TCRdb used MiXCR to reprocess the 5' RACE reads, holding one entry per CDR3 protein. The table has around 1.5 million distinct CDR3 sequences, around two fifths seen once; the top ten hold under 8%. Peripheral blood samples of 9 to 10 milliliters were drawn from each donor. The sequencing sample was made of blood. The J gene is TRBJ1-5, the V gene TRBV15; D is undetermined. The TCR sequence derives from a woman between 18 and 29 years old in good health. CDR3 coding DNA: TGTGCCACCAGCCCACAGCGCAGCAATCAGCCCCAGCATTTT. This translates into CATSPQRSNQPQHF.